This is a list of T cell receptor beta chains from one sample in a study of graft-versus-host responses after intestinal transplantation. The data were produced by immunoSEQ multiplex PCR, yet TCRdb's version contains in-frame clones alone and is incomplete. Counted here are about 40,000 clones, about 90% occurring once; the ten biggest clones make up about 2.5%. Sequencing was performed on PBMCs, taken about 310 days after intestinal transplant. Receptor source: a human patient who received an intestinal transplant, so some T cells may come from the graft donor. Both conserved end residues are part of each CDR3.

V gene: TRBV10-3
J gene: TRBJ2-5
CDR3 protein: CAISQTGGQETQYF

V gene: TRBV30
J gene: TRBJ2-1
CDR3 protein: CAWSNQTYNEQFF

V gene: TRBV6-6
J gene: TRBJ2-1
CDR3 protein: CASGRGSYNEQFF

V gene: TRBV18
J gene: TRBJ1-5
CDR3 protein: CASSPEVTQPQHF

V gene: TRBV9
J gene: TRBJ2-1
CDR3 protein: CASSVDNRPSYNEQFF

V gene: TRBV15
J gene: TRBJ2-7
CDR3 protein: CATSSKGGPYEQYF

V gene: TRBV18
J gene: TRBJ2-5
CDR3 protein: CASSSTWTGVETQYF

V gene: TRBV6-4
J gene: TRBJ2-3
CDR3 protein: CASSETGATSTDTQYF

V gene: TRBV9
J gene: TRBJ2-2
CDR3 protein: CASSPEPGLAGGLNTGELFF

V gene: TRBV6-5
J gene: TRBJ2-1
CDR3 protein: CASSSLGNEQFF

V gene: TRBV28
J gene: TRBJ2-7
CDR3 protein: CASIPAGQGSYEQYF

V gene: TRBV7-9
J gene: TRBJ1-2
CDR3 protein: CAFTSTNEKGYYGYTF

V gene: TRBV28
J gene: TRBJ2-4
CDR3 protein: CASSLPGVAKNIQYF

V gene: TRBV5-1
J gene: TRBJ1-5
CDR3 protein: CASSLGSGPQHF

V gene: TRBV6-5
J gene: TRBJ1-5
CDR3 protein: CAGRWEAGAWPQHF

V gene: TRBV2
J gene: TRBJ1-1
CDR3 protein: CASSDSLNTEAFF

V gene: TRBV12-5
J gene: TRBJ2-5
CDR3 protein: CASGSGTGAGVGTQYF

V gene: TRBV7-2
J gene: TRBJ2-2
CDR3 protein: CASSLGLAGVSELGGELFF

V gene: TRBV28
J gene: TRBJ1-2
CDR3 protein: CASSDRTGTYGYTF

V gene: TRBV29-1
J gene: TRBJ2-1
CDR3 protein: CSGGLAGVRNEQFF

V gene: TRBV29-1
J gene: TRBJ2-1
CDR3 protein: CSAPADTHNEQFF

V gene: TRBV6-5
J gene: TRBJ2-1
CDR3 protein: CASSYLGLGVDEQFF

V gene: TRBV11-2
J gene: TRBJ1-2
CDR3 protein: CASSDRNRVSDGYTF

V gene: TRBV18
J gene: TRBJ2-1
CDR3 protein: CASSPGTSGSYNEQFF

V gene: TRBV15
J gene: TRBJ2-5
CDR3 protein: CATSRDRKDGGGLKETQYF

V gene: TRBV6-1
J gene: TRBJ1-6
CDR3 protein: CASIRGQIYNSPLHF

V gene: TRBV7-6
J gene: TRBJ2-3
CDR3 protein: CASSERRRDTDTQYF

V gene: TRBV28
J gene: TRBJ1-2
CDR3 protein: CASGTVYGYTF

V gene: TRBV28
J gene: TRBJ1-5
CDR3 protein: CASSHLTGLQPQHF

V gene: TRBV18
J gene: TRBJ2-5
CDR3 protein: CASSPGYQETQYF

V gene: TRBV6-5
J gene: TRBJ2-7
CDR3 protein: CASTTSGTGPYEQYF

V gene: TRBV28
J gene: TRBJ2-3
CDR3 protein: CASSLGLGPDTQYF

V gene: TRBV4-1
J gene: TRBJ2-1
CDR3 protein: CASSQDRASGGGRRFF

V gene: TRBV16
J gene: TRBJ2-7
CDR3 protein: CASSQSGGEQYF

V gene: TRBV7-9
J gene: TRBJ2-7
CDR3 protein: CASASGTMAYEQYF

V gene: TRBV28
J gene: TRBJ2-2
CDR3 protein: CASRYTGGTGELFF

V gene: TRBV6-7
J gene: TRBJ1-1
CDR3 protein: CASSLNRGNTEAFF

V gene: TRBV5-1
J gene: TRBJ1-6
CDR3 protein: CASSLLVGGWASPLHF

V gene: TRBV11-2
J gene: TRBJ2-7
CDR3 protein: CASSPGQGPYEQYF

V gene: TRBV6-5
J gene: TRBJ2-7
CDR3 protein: CASRRTFAYEQYF

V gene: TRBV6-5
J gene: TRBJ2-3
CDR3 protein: CASRMTGSSTDTQYF

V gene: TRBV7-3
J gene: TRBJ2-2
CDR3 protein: CASSPTTGLMGTGELFF